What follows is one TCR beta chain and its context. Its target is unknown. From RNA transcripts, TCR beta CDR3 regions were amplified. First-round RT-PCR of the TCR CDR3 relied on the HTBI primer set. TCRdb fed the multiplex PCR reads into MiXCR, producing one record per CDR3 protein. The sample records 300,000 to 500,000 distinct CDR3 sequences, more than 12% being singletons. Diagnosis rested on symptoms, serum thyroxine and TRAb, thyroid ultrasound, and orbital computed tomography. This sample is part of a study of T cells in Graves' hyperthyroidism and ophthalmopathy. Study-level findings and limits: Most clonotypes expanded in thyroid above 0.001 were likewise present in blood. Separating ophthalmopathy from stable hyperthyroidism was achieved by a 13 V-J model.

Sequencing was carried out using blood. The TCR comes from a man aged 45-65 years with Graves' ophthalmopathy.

The CDR3 DNA reads as TGTGCCACCAGGGACTCCGGGACAGGGGGCGCGGATACGCAGTATTTT. Its translation: CATRDSGTGGADTQYF. This rearrangement joins TRBV24-1 to TRBJ2-3; 12 nucleotides align to TRBD1. In germline, CDR1 is KGHDR, CDR2 SFDVKD. Germline trimming cut 7 bases from V and 6 bases from J; bases unmatched to any gene: 10. CDR3 length equals 16 residues.